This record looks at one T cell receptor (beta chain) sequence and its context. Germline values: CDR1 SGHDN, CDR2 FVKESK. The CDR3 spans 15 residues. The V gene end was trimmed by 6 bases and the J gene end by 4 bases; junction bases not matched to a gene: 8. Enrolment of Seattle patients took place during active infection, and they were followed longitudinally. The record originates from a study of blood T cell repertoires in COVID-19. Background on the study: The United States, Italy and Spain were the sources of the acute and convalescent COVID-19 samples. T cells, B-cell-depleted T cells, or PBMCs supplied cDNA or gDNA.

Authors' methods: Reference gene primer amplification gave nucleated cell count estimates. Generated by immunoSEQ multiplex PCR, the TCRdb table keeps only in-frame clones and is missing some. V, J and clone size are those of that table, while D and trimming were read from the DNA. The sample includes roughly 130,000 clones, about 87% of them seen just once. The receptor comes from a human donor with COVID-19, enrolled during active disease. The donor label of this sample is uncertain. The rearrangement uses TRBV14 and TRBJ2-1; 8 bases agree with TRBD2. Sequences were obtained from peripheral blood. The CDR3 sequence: CASSPSGSTYNEQFF. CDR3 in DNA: TGTGCCAGCAGTCCTAGCGGGTCAACTTACAATGAGCAGTTCTTC.